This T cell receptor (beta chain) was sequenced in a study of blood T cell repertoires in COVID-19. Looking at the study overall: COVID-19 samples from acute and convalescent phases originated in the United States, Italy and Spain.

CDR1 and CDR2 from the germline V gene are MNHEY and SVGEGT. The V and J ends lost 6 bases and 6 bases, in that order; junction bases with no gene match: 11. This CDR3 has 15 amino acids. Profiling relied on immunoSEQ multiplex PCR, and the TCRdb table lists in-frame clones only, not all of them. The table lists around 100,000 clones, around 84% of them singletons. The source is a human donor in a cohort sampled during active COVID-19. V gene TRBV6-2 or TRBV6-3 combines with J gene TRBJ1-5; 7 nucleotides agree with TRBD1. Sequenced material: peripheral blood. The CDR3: CASSPRQGTVQPQHF. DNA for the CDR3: TGTGCCAGCAGCCCACGACAGGGTACGGTTCAGCCCCAGCATTTT.